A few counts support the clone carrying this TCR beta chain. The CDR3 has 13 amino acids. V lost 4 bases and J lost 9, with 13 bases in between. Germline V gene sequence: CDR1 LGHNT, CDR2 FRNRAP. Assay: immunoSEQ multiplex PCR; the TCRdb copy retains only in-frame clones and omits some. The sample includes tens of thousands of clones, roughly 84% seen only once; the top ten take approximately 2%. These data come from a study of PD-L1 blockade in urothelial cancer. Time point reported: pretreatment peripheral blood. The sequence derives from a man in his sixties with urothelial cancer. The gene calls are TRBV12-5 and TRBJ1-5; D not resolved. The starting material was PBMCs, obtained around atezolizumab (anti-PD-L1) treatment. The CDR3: CASGSSSVPPQHF. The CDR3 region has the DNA TGTGCTAGTGGTTCGAGTTCCGTGCCGCCCCAGCATTTT.